This T cell receptor beta chain was obtained from a study of blood T cell repertoires in COVID-19. Study as a whole: Samples representing acute and convalescent COVID-19 were sourced from the United States, Italy and Spain. The cDNA or gDNA used as material had been derived from T cells, B-cell-depleted T cells, or PBMCs.

CDR1 is SEHNR, CDR2 FQNEAQ, per germline (reference sequence). V was shortened by 5 bases and J by 2 bases, with 10 bases between the two germline ends. This CDR3 is built from 14 residues. Per the original methods: By means of reference gene primer amplification, nucleated cell counts were estimated. TCRdb keeps only in-frame clones here, not all; method: immunoSEQ multiplex PCR. V, J and clone size were drawn from that table, and D and trimming were deduced from the DNA. In the table there are some 200,000 clones, 80% of which are singletons. The chain links TRBV7-9 to TRBJ2-1; D is possibly TRBD2 (5 bases). The clonotype comes from a woman between 70 and 85 years old with acute or convalescent COVID-19. What was sequenced was peripheral blood. CDR3 residues: CASSQSGTYNEQFF. The CDR3 region has the DNA TGTGCCAGCAGCCAAAGCGGCACCTACAATGAGCAGTTCTTC.